The text below deals with one T cell receptor (beta chain). This specimen belongs to a study of technical replicates of blood from several donors. The method was immunoSEQ multiplex PCR; TCRdb's version includes in-frame clones alone and lacks a portion of them. The data show around 61,000 clones, around 97% seen once. Germline V gene data show CDR1 as SNHLY and CDR2 as FYNNEI. The CDR3 loop spans 13 amino acids. V shed 1 base, J shed 6 bases, and the junction held 0 bases outside the gene matches. The sequencing sample was made of T cells isolated from PBMCs. This sequence originates from a human donor in good health. The chain has TRBV2 and TRBJ2-7; 10 positions agree with TRBD1. Here the CDR3 reads CASSEGTGGEQYF. CDR3 in DNA: TGTGCCAGCAGTGAAGGGACAGGGGGCGAGCAGTACTTC.